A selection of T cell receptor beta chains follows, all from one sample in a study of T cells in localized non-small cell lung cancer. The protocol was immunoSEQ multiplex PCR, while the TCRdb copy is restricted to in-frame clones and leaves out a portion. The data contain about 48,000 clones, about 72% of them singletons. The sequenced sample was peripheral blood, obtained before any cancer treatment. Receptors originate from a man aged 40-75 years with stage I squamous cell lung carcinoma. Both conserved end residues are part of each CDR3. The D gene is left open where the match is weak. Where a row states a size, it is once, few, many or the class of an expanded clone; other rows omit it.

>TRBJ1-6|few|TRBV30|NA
TGTGCCTGGAGTGGTAGACTAGCTTATTCACCCCTCCACTTT
CAWSGRLAYSPLHF
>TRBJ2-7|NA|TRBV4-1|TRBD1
TGCGCCAGCAGCCAAGATGCGGGGGACAGGGGGCAATACGAGCAGTACTTC
CASSQDAGDRGQYEQYF
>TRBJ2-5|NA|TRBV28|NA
TGTGCCAGCAGTTTGAGGGCACTCCAAGAGACCCAGTACTTC
CASSLRALQETQYF
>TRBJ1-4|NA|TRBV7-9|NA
TGTGCCAGCAGCTTAGGGGGCGCAGGGAGGAATGAAAAACTGTTTTTT
CASSLGGAGRNEKLFF
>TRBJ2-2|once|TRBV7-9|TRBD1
TGTGCCAGCAGCGCACCGACAGGGGCGAACACCGGGGAGCTGTTTTTT
CASSAPTGANTGELFF
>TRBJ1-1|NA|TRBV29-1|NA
TGCAGCGTAAGACCTACAGGGAACACTGAAGCTTTCTTT
CSVRPTGNTEAFF
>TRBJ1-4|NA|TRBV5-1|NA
TGCGCCAGCAGCCCCGGCGAGAGACGTATTGCAACTAATGAAAAACTGTTTTTT
CASSPGERRIATNEKLFF
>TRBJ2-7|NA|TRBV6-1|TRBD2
TGTGCCAGCAGTGACCCCGGGACTACCTACGAGCAGTACTTC
CASSDPGTTYEQYF
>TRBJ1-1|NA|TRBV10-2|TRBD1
TGCGCCAGCAGCTGGGACAGGGAGAGCACTGAAGCTTTCTTT
CASSWDRESTEAFF
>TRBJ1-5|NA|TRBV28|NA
TGTGCCAGCAACCCAGACAATCAGCCCCAGCATTTT
CASNPDNQPQHF
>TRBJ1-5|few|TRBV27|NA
TGTGCCACCAGAACGGGGGGGTTGATAGGAGGTCAGCCCCAGCATTTT
CATRTGGLIGGQPQHF
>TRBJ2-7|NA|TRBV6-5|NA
TGTGCCAGCAGTTCCCTCGCAGACTACGAGCAGTACTTC
CASSSLADYEQYF
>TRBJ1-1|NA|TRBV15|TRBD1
TGTGCCACCAGCAGAGGTGACAGGGGGCGAGGGTCTGAAGCTTTCTTT
CATSRGDRGRGSEAFF
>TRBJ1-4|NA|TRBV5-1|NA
TGCGCCAGCCCCCTACAGGACGGTAATGAAAAACTGTTTTTT
CASPLQDGNEKLFF
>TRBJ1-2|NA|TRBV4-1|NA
TGCGCCAGCAGCCACCCCAACAGGGTGGACTATGGCTACACCTTC
CASSHPNRVDYGYTF
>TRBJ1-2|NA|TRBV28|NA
TGTGCCAGCAGGACGGTAGACTATGGCTACACCTTC
CASRTVDYGYTF
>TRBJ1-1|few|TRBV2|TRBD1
TGTGCCAGCAGTGTGACAGGGAGGTCCACTGAAGCTTTCTTT
CASSVTGRSTEAFF
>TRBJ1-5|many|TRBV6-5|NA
TGTGCCGTAGGGGCCGGGCAGCCCCAGCATTTT
CAVGAGQPQHF
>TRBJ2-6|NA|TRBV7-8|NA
TGTGCCAGCAGGCCCTCTGGGGCCAACGTCCTGACTTTC
CASRPSGANVLTF
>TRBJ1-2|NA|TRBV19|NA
TGTGCCAGTAACGGCCTTTCTAACTATGGCTACACCTTC
CASNGLSNYGYTF
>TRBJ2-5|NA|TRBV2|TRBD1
TGTGCCAGCAGGGAACAGGGGCAGCAGGGAGAGACCCAGTACTTC
CASREQGQQGETQYF
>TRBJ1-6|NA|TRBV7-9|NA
TGTGCCAGCTCCAGGGACTCCTATAATTCACCCCTCCACTTT
CASSRDSYNSPLHF
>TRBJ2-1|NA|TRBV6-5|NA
TGTGCCAGCGCAGGACAGCGGTACAATGAGCAGTTCTTC
CASAGQRYNEQFF
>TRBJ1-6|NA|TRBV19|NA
TGTGCCAGTAGTATAGATGGGAGGTCCAATTCACCCCTCCACTTT
CASSIDGRSNSPLHF
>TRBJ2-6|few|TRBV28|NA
TGTGCCAGCAGTTCGACGGGGAACCCTGGGGCCAACGTCCTGACTTTC
CASSSTGNPGANVLTF
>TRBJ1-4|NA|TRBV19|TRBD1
TGTGCCAGCACCCCGACAGGGGGCGAGGAAAAACTGTTTTTT
CASTPTGGEEKLFF
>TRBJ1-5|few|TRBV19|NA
TGTGCCAGTACCCCGGAGGGGGGTCAGCCCCAGCATTTT
CASTPEGGQPQHF
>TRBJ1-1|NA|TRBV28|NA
TGTGCCAGCGGGGGGGTTATGAACACTGAAGCTTTCTTT
CASGGVMNTEAFF
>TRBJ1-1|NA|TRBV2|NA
TGTGCCAGCACCACAGGGTTGAACACTGAAGCTTTCTTT
CASTTGLNTEAFF
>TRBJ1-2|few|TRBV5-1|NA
TGCGCCAGCAGCGAAGACGGAGAGTATGGCTACACCTTC
CASSEDGEYGYTF
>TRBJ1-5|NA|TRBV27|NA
TGTGCCAGCAGTCGGACACTGCAAGTCAATCAGCCCCAGCATTTT
CASSRTLQVNQPQHF
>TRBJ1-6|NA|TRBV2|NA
TGTGCCAGCAGGTACGACGGGAGCTCCTATAATTCACCCCTCCACTTT
CASRYDGSSYNSPLHF
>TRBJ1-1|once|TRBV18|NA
TGTGCCAGCTCACCCGGAGTCAACACTGAAGCTTTCTTT
CASSPGVNTEAFF
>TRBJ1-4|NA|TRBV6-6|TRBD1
TGTGCCAGCAGGTACAGGGGCCCGGGTGAAAAACTGTTTTTT
CASRYRGPGEKLFF
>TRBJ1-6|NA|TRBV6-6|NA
TGTGCCAGCAGTACCCCTCGGGGGCCCAATTCACCCCTCCACTTT
CASSTPRGPNSPLHF
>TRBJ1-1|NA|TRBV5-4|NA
TGTGCCAGCGGACGGGCCCCCCGGGTTCGGTCGACTGAAGCTTTCTTT
CASGRAPRVRSTEAFF